The rows below give T cell receptor beta chains drawn from one sample of a study of blood T cells in healthy people across ages. TCRdb called the 5' RACE reads again in MiXCR, with one record for every CDR3 protein. Counted here are approximately 1.5 million distinct CDR3 sequences, 35% to 45% occurring once; the ten biggest clones make up 4%. The sample comprised blood. These receptors all stem from a young woman in good health. CDR3s include the opening cysteine and the closing phenylalanine or tryptophan. A D gene is named only where the DNA matches it firmly. Clone size is given for some rows only: seen once, a few or many times, or a class if the clone is expanded.

>TRBV27|NA|NA|TRBJ2-7
CASSLKISSYEQYF
TGTGCCAGCAGTCTAAAAATTTCTTCCTACGAGCAGTACTTC
>TRBV11-2|NA|NA|TRBJ2-3
CASSVPITDTQYF
TGTGCCAGCAGTGTACCCATCACAGATACGCAGTATTTT
>TRBV18|TRBD1|NA|TRBJ2-1
CASSLELGTGGRNEQFF
TGTGCCAGCTCACTAGAGCTCGGGACAGGGGGCCGAAATGAGCAGTTCTTC
>TRBV27|NA|many|TRBJ2-7
CASSSYRDSYEQYF
TGTGCCAGCAGCTCGTACAGGGACTCCTACGAGCAGTACTTC
>TRBV4-3|TRBD2|NA|TRBJ2-1
CASSQDGRAPSSYNEQFF
TGCGCCAGCAGCCAAGATGGGAGGGCCCCTAGCTCCTACAATGAGCAGTTCTTC
>TRBV24-1|TRBD2|NA|TRBJ2-7
CATSAGTSGYNEQYF
TGTGCCACCAGTGCCGGGACTAGCGGATACAATGAGCAGTACTTC
>TRBV29-1|NA|many|TRBJ2-7
CSVRQGGYEQYF
TGCAGCGTCCGGCAGGGTGGCTACGAGCAGTACTTC
>TRBV11-1|TRBD2|few|TRBJ2-4
CASSFGGRREQYF
TGTGCCAGCAGCTTCGGCGGGAGACGAGAGCAGTACTTC
>TRBV21-1|NA|few|TRBJ1-2
CASSKGPANYGYTF
TGTGCCAGCAGCAAGGGGCCAGCTAACTATGGCTACACCTTC
>TRBV20-1|TRBD2|NA|TRBJ2-5
CSARDQGTSGRRGETQYF
TGCAGTGCTAGAGATCAGGGAACTAGCGGGAGACGGGGAGAGACCCAGTACTTC
>TRBV29-1|NA|many|TRBJ1-2
CSVGLGIYGYTF
TGCAGCGTTGGGCTTGGGATCTATGGCTACACCTTC
>TRBV29-1|NA|NA|TRBJ1-1
CSVARRGVGQPTEAFF
TGCAGCGTCGCCCGGAGGGGGGTTGGCCAACCAACTGAAGCTTTCTTT
>TRBV29-1|NA|NA|TRBJ2-7
CSVVGGQRQPYEQYF
TGCAGCGTTGTGGGGGGCCAGCGGCAACCCTACGAGCAGTACTTC
>TRBV29-1|NA|few|TRBJ1-2
CSGLTNYGYTF
TGCAGCGGTCTAACTAACTATGGCTACACCTTC
>TRBV7-2|NA|NA|TRBJ1-2
CASRPQGTDGYTF
TGTGCCAGCAGGCCTCAGGGCACCGATGGCTACACCTTC
>TRBV4-2|NA|NA|TRBJ2-1
CASSQQGLYNEQFF
TGTGCCAGCAGCCAGCAAGGACTGTACAATGAGCAGTTCTTC
>TRBV10-1|NA|NA|TRBJ2-2
CASSEKRLLNTGELFF
TGCGCCAGCAGTGAGAAGCGGCTACTGAACACCGGGGAGCTGTTTTTT
>TRBV12-3/TRBV12-4|TRBD1|NA|TRBJ2-2
CASSPEGGTTGELFF
TGTGCCAGCAGTCCCGAAGGGGGCACCACCGGGGAGCTGTTTTTT
>TRBV9|NA|NA|TRBJ1-2
CASSLYGAYDYTF
TGTGCCAGCAGCCTTTACGGGGCGTATGACTACACCTTC
>TRBV12-3/TRBV12-4|NA|once|TRBJ2-3
CASSDGRAGTDAQYF
TGTGCCAGCAGCGACGGCAGGGCTGGCACAGATGCGCAGTATTTT
>TRBV2|NA|NA|TRBJ1-1
CASMGGRSTEAFF
TGTGCCAGCATGGGGGGGCGGAGCACTGAAGCTTTCTTT